These T cell receptor beta chains were read from a single sample in a study of cytotoxic CD8 clonotypes in ibrutinib-treated CLL. Profiling relied on immunoSEQ multiplex PCR, and the TCRdb table lists in-frame clones only, not all of them. The sample includes 35,000 to 55,000 clones, about 70% seen only once; the top ten take roughly 13%. The sample consisted of PBMCs, taken after 12 months of ibrutinib treatment. These TCRs come from a human donor with chronic lymphocytic leukemia. Both conserved end residues are part of each CDR3. Fields, in order: clone size, D gene, J gene, V gene, CDR3 protein, CDR3 DNA. D genes are given only for firm matches. Clone size appears in some rows only: once, few, many, or a class for an expanded clone.

size: NA
D: NA
J: TRBJ2-5
V: TRBV15
CDR3: CATSPLGETQYF
DNA: TGTGCCACCAGCCCCCTAGGAGAGACCCAGTACTTC

size: once
D: NA
J: TRBJ2-5
V: TRBV9
CDR3: CASSVDSTAETQYF
DNA: TGTGCCAGCAGCGTAGATAGTACAGCGGAGACCCAGTACTTC

size: NA
D: NA
J: TRBJ2-3
V: TRBV7-2
CDR3: CASSSRRTGANTDTQYF
DNA: TGTGCCAGCAGCTCCCGGAGGACCGGGGCTAACACAGATACGCAGTATTTT

size: NA
D: NA
J: TRBJ1-1
V: TRBV5-6
CDR3: CASSLAGSEALGTEAFF
DNA: TGTGCCAGCAGCTTGGCTGGATCAGAAGCTCTGGGCACTGAAGCTTTCTTT

size: few
D: NA
J: TRBJ1-6
V: TRBV2
CDR3: CASKGLPDSPLHF
DNA: TGTGCCAGTAAAGGTCTCCCGGATTCACCCCTCCACTTT

size: NA
D: NA
J: TRBJ1-1
V: TRBV25-1
CDR3: CASSELGTEAFF
DNA: TGTGCCAGCAGTGAATTAGGGACTGAAGCTTTCTTT

size: NA
D: NA
J: TRBJ1-4
V: TRBV5-1
CDR3: CASSTGVNNEKLFF
DNA: TGCGCCAGCAGCACGGGGGTCAATAATGAAAAACTGTTTTTT

size: NA
D: NA
J: TRBJ2-2
V: TRBV6-1
CDR3: CASSPTYNTGELFF
DNA: TGTGCCAGCAGCCCCACCTACAACACCGGGGAGCTGTTTTTT

size: NA
D: NA
J: TRBJ2-1
V: TRBV5-4
CDR3: CASSLGRPQSYEQFF
DNA: TGTGCCAGCAGCTTGGGGAGACCTCAATCATATGAGCAGTTCTTC

size: NA
D: TRBD1
J: TRBJ1-2
V: TRBV28
CDR3: CASSTGGTRNYGYTF
DNA: TGTGCCAGCAGCACAGGGGGAACACGTAACTATGGCTACACCTTC